This T cell receptor (beta chain) originates from a study of cytotoxic CD8 clonotypes in ibrutinib-treated CLL. Study information: Among responders, about 25 were partial and 2 complete; after median around 68 months, around 14 stayed remitted and 12 progressed. Sample averages reached 255,043 productive templates and under 100,000 productive rearrangements.

Libraries of TCR beta were made from 2 to 2.5 micrograms of genomic DNA that came from cryopreserved PBMCs. This clone is termed medium-sized (0.01 to 0.1%). Clones were read by immunoSEQ multiplex PCR, and TCRdb kept only the in-frame ones, dropping some. Here the sample spans about 25,000 clones, approximately 71% being singletons. The clonotype comes from a human donor with chronic lymphocytic leukemia. This material consisted of PBMCs, taken after 12 months of ibrutinib treatment.

CDR3 residues: CASSMTRNTEAFF. In DNA, the CDR3 is TGTGCCAGCAGCATGACAAGGAACACTGAAGCTTTCTTT. The rearrangement links TRBV5-6 to TRBJ1-1; D gene unclear. Germline V gives CDR1 SGHDT, CDR2 YYEEEE. There are 13 residues in the CDR3. V lost 4 bases, J lost 1 base, and 8 bases lay in between.